A selection of T cell receptor beta chains follows, all from one sample in a study of blood T cell repertoires in COVID-19. The assay was immunoSEQ multiplex PCR, and TCRdb's table has in-frame clones only and misses some. Here the sample spans 150,000 to 200,000 clones, 80% to 90% being singletons. The sample consisted of peripheral blood. These receptors all stem from an elderly woman with COVID-19, enrolled during active disease. CDR3s leave out the opening cysteine and the closing phenylalanine or tryptophan. The size entry is marked missing in some rows and otherwise reads once, few, many or a size class.

14,TRBV6-1,NA,ASSEFRGTSFYEQY
11,TRBV24-1,NA,ATSDRYNQPQH
13,TRBV9,NA,ASSVGVETPGEAF
12,TRBV27,NA,ASSSTGARYEQY
12,TRBV21-1,NA,ASRQGNGTGELF
13,TRBV18,many,ASSLTGTRQETQY
12,TRBV10-3,NA,AIRRAGLIHEQY
14,TRBV19,NA,ASSMVRDRGTDTQY
14,TRBV18,NA,ASSPPRTGWGNTIY
15,TRBV7-3,NA,ASSRLAGGPNTGELF
13,TRBV7-2,NA,ASSLVPSGGYEQY
12,TRBV13,NA,ASSWGQGAGEQY
12,TRBV6-5,NA,ASTSQGRTGELF
10,TRBV7-9,few,ASSSGTGELF
12,TRBV9,NA,ASSVGHANTEAF
13,TRBV5-4,once,ASSLKGAQGNTIY
13,TRBV19,once,ASSSRPSGNNEQF
15,TRBV5-4,few,ASSSGQGGGSGNTIY
15,TRBV2,once,ASSENTGGRLGYGYT
9,TRBV6-5,NA,ASSPQGSAF
13,TRBV19,few,ASSLDREGNQPQH
11,TRBV6-5,NA,ASSYSLRSPLH
12,TRBV7-2,NA,ASSPGTGYSPLH
13,TRBV5-1,few,ASSPGGGESYEQY
14,TRBV18,NA,ASSPPAGAGRGGYT
15,TRBV7-8,NA,ASSLEAGTRWSYGYT
10,TRBV5-8,NA,ASRSGVDGYT
13,TRBV6-4,once,ASSARAGANYGHT
12,TRBV24-1,NA,ATKQGSDTGELF
13,TRBV6-5,NA,ASSQRRGKNTEAF
14,TRBV5-1,NA,ASSLVASGSYNEQF
11,TRBV7-9,NA,ASSSGAFQPQH
13,TRBV7-2,NA,ASSTASSGANVLT
12,TRBV19,NA,ASSIRDSPYEQY
12,TRBV7-2,NA,ASSLGPNWETQY
13,TRBV5-6,NA,ASRLEGSSGNTIY
12,TRBV7-2,once,ASSLGELPYEQY
13,TRBV27,NA,ASSRGTGGTGELF
13,TRBV2,NA,ASSEWAGPNYGYT
13,TRBV6-5,NA,ASSQLTGSGYGYT
11,TRBV5-6,NA,ASSRTGIAGYT
14,TRBV6-5,few,ASSLVQPSSGNTIY
12,TRBV3-1/TRBV3-2,NA,ASSQVFGLDTQY
11,TRBV19,NA,ASSPPRGNEQF
15,TRBV11-3,NA,ASSSRPPRGVIDTQY